What follows are 24 T cell receptor beta chains derived from one specimen sequenced in a study of OX40 agonist ivuxolimab in advanced cancers. Profiling relied on immunoSEQ multiplex PCR, and the TCRdb table lists in-frame clones only, not all of them. This table holds approximately 70,000 clones, 70% to 90% found once. Specimen: CD4+ or CD8+ T cells sorted from blood, collected in a trial of the OX40 agonist ivuxolimab. The receptor set was obtained from an adult with an advanced solid tumor such as melanoma, head and neck, liver or kidney cancer.

The V call is TRBV7-9, the J call TRBJ2-7; D is uncertain. Trimming removed 5 bases from V and 1 base from J, with 12 bases in between. Germline V gene data show CDR1 as SEHNR and CDR2 as FQNEAQ (reference sequence). The CDR3 loop spans 14 amino acids. The CDR3 bases are TGTGCCAGCAGCCGCGGACGCCCTTCCTACGAGCAGTACTTC. It specifies CASSRGRPSYEQYF.

The J gene is TRBJ2-7, the V gene TRBV7-2, with D perhaps matching TRBD1 or TRBD2 (5 bases each). Looked up from germline, CDR1 is SGHTA and CDR2 is FQGNSA. This CDR3 comprises 14 residues. Trimming removed 5 bases at V and 3 bases at J, with 14 bases between. CDR3 coding DNA: TGTGCCAGCAGCCCCTGGGGGATAGTCTACGAGCAGTACTTC. Encoded protein: CASSPWGIVYEQYF.

The V call is TRBV4-1, the J call TRBJ2-7; 11 bases are shared with TRBD2. V dropped 4 bases and J dropped 2; count of bases not matched to a gene: 4. The CDR3 totals 15 residues. Germline CDR1 MGHRA, CDR2 YSYEKL. The CDR3 DNA reads TGCGCCAGCAGCCCTCTGGGACTAGCGGCCTACGAGCAGTACTTC. Amino acids: CASSPLGLAAYEQYF.

The V call is TRBV4-2, the J call TRBJ2-7; possibly TRBD1 for D (5 bases). The germline V gene encodes CDR1 LGHNA and CDR2 YNFKEQ. CDR3 length equals 12 residues. Trimming took 4 bases from V and 3 from J, leaving 7 bases between them. Here the CDR3 reads CASSRTRYEQYF. As DNA, the CDR3 is TGTGCCAGCAGCCGGACACGCTACGAGCAGTACTTC.

In DNA form, the CDR3 reads TGTGCCAGCACTCCAGAAGGCTCCTACAATGAGCAGTTCTTC. Translation: CASTPEGSYNEQFF. The gene calls are TRBV4-2 and TRBJ2-1, with D hard to call. Germline V lookup: CDR1 LGHNA, CDR2 YNFKEQ. Trimming cost V 7 bases and J 0 bases, with 10 bases left between them. This CDR3 is 14 amino acids long.

V usage is TRBV7-9 and J usage is TRBJ1-1; perhaps TRBD1 as D (5 bases). Germline CDR1 reads SEHNR; CDR2 reads FQNEAQ (reference sequence). Deletions cut 5 bases from V and 1 base from J, with 20 bases between. The CDR3 loop spans 17 amino acids. The CDR3 here is CASSPQGGEVPNTEAFF. The CDR3, as DNA: TGTGCCAGCAGCCCGCAGGGTGGGGAGGTTCCGAACACTGAAGCTTTCTTT.

In the case of this clone: The sample has other DNA sequences that encode this CDR3 too. The gene calls are TRBV5-1 and TRBJ2-3, with D perhaps matching TRBD1 (5 bases). V was clipped by 4 bases and J by 0 bases, with 9 bases between them. In germline, CDR1 is SGHRS, CDR2 YFSETQ. CDR3 length equals 14 residues. Written as DNA, the CDR3 is TGCGCCAGCAGCCCACGACAGAGCACAGATACGCAGTATTTT. It codes for CASSPRQSTDTQYF.

This CDR3 reads CASSEFSNPGQLQETQYF. The CDR3 region has the DNA TGTGCCAGCAGTGAATTCTCGAACCCGGGACAGTTACAAGAGACCCAGTACTTC. The chain uses TRBV25-1 and TRBJ2-5, with 7 nucleotides matching TRBD1. Germline V gene lookup returns CDR1 MGHDK and CDR2 SYGVNS. This CDR3 is 18 amino acids long. The V and J ends lost 1 base and 2 bases, in that order; junction bases with no gene match: 13.

Here the CDR3 DNA reads TGCAGTGCTGGCAGGGAGACCCAGTACTTC. Translating it yields CSAGRETQYF. The chain links TRBV20-1 to TRBJ2-5, with no clear D. CDR1 is DFQATT and CDR2 is SNEGSKA in the germline V gene (reference sequence). The ends were cut back, 5 bases at V and 5 bases at J, with 6 bases in the middle. The CDR3 covers 10 residues.

The J gene is TRBJ2-3, the V gene TRBV2; no clear D gene. Germline V lookup: CDR1 SNHLY, CDR2 FYNNEI. This CDR3 is built from 12 residues. V was shortened by 4 bases and J by 0 bases, with 2 bases between the two germline ends. CDR3 in amino acids: CASSASTDTQYF. CDR3 bases: TGTGCCAGCAGTGCCAGCACAGATACGCAGTATTTT.

The V gene is TRBV7-2, the J gene TRBJ1-2, with D maybe TRBD1 (6 bases). The CDR3 covers 14 residues. Germline lookup yields CDR1 SGHTA and CDR2 FQGNSA. V lost 1 base and J 3 bases, leaving 9 bases between the germline ends. The CDR3 region has the DNA TGTGCCAGCAGCTTAGGGGGGCCCCACTATGGCTACACCTTC. Encoded protein: CASSLGGPHYGYTF.

V usage is TRBV23-1 and J usage is TRBJ1-2; D is ambiguous. TRBV23-1 counts as an open reading frame of uncertain function. The CDR3 is 16 residues long. The germline V and J ends were trimmed by 0 bases and 2 bases, with 13 bases remaining between them. CDR3: CASSQSAQQENYGYTF. DNA of the CDR3: TGCGCCAGCAGTCAATCGGCACAGCAAGAGAACTATGGCTACACCTTC.

The rearrangement joins TRBV5-5 to TRBJ2-1; 7 bases match TRBD1. After removal of 4 bases from V and 8 bases from J, the junction contained 15 bases not matched to a gene. Germline loops: CDR1 SGHKS, CDR2 YYEKEE (reference sequence). CDR3 size: 16 residues. This chain's CDR3 is CASSLKDRRPTDEQFF. The DNA of the CDR3 is TGTGCCAGCAGCCTAAAGGACAGGAGACCTACCGATGAGCAGTTCTTC. Variable domain in full (rest from reference TRBV5-5 and TRBJ2-1): DAGVTQSPTHLIKTRGQQVTLRCSPISGHKSVSWYQQVLGQGPQFIFQYYEKEERGRGNFPDRFSARQFPNYSSELNVNALLLGDSALYLCASSLKDRRPTDEQFFGPGTRLTVL.

Here the CDR3 DNA reads TGTGCCAGCAGGCAGAACACTGAAGCTTTCTTT. Translating it yields CASRQNTEAFF. The chain recombines TRBV2 with TRBJ1-1, with D unclear. The V gene's germline CDR1 is SNHLY and CDR2 FYNNEI. The CDR3 length is 11 residues. V was cut by 6 bases and J by 1 base, with 3 bases left in between.

V is TRBV18 and J is TRBJ2-3; a weak D match, TRBD1 (6 bases). V gave up 5 bases and J gave up 6 bases, with 15 bases separating them. Germline V gene sequence: CDR1 KGHSH, CDR2 LQKENI. There are 14 residues in the CDR3. CDR3 sequence reads: CASSKAGTTDTQYF. CDR3 nucleotide sequence: TGTGCCAGCTCAAAAGCCGGGACAACGGATACGCAGTATTTT.

CDR3 residues: CASSEIAGGPYEQFF. In nucleotides, the CDR3 is TGTGCCAGCAGTGAAATAGCGGGGGGGCCCTATGAGCAGTTCTTC. The chain combines TRBV6-1 with TRBJ2-1; 11 positions agree with TRBD2. This CDR3 region has 15 residues. V lost 2 bases to trimming and J lost 8 bases; unmatched junction nucleotides: 5. Germline V lookup: CDR1 MNHNS, CDR2 SASEGT.

V gene TRBV6-1 combines with J gene TRBJ1-3; D is undetermined. Between the trimmed V and J ends, which lost 2 bases and 1 base, there was a span of 9 bases. The CDR3 totals 15 residues. CDR1 and CDR2 from the germline V gene are MNHNS and SASEGT. CDR3 DNA sequence: TGTGCCAGCAGTGAACGACTGACTTCTGGAAACACCATATATTTT. It is translated as CASSERLTSGNTIYF.

The genes are TRBV10-3 and TRBJ1-5; TRBD1 agrees at 9 bases. V was clipped by 3 bases and J by 5 bases; unmatched bases: 2. Germline CDR1 reads ENHRY; CDR2 reads SYGVKD. CDR3 length: 14 residues. The chain's CDR3 is CAISETGGDQPQHF. CDR3 in DNA: TGTGCCATCAGTGAAACAGGGGGCGATCAGCCCCAGCATTTT.

V gene TRBV28 combines with J gene TRBJ1-2; D is undetermined. This CDR3 is 12 amino acids long. The V gene's germline CDR1 is MDHEN and CDR2 SYDVKM. V dropped 4 bases and J dropped 2 bases, with 5 bases sitting between them. CDR3 coding DNA: TGTGCCAGCAGTTCGGACAACTATGGCTACACCTTC. This codes for CASSSDNYGYTF.

The chain carries TRBV5-6 and TRBJ2-3; maybe TRBD2 (6 bases). The CDR3 has 15 residues. Trimming removed 4 bases from V and 5 bases from J, with 17 bases in between. CDR1 SGHDT and CDR2 YYEEEE come from the germline V gene. The DNA for the CDR3 is TGTGCCAGCAGCCCAACTCCGGGGGTTGGAGATACGCAGTATTTT. Encoded protein: CASSPTPGVGDTQYF.

This chain uses TRBV4-1 with TRBJ2-7; tentative D call: TRBD2 (6 bases). CDR3 length: 16 amino acids. The germline gives CDR1 MGHRA, CDR2 YSYEKL. The V end was cut by 4 bases, the J end by 2 bases, with 18 bases between. In DNA form, the CDR3 reads TGCGCCAGCAGCCCGGTAGCGGATACCTGGACCTACGAGCAGTACTTC. Protein: CASSPVADTWTYEQYF.

The chain uses TRBV11-2 and TRBJ2-2; D is unresolved. CDR3 length equals 13 residues. Germline CDR1 is SGHAT and CDR2 is FQNNGV. Trimming took off 5 bases at V and 5 bases at J, with 9 bases between the two ends. The CDR3 nucleotides read TGTGCCAGCAGCCAATCACTGACCGGGGAGCTGTTTTTT. Amino acid sequence: CASSQSLTGELFF. Full variable domain (missing parts from reference TRBV11-2 and TRBJ2-2): EAGVAQSPRYKIIEKRQSVAFWCNPISGHATLYWYQQILGQGPKLLIQFQNNGVVDDSQLPKDRFSAERLKGVDSTLKIQPAKLEDSAVYLCASSQSLTGELFFGEGSRLTVL.

The rearrangement joins TRBV9 to TRBJ2-3; a possible D gene is TRBD2 (5 bases). Germline V gives CDR1 SGDLS, CDR2 YYNGEE. The CDR3 extends over 17 amino acids. The V gene lost 1 base and the J gene lost 2 bases, with 17 bases spanning the gap. The CDR3: CASSVQLSGSLTDTQYF. CDR3 sequence (DNA): TGTGCCAGCAGCGTACAGCTCAGCGGCTCCCTCACAGATACGCAGTATTTT.

The V gene is TRBV14, the J gene TRBJ2-5, with D hard to call. Trimming took off 4 bases at V and 7 bases at J, with 19 bases between the two ends. CDR1 and CDR2 from the germline V gene are SGHDN and FVKESK. This CDR3 is 15 amino acids long. The CDR3 sequence is CASSRAPPGVVTQYF. The CDR3 bases are TGTGCCAGCAGCCGGGCCCCCCCAGGTGTGGTGACCCAGTACTTC.